This T cell receptor beta chain derives from a study of shared clonotypes between healthy human individuals. Overall study results and limits: Only blood samples were collected, and tissue repertoires likely differ. Naive subsets typically showed greater estimated richness than memory subsets. Some clonotypes were shared by all four sorted-subset donors, while others were not shared. The non-shared ones had lower generation probabilities than the shared ones.

Clones were read by immunoSEQ multiplex PCR, and TCRdb kept only the in-frame ones, dropping some. The sample lists about 2.3 million clones, around 90% occurring once. Germline V lookup: CDR1 MGHRA, CDR2 YSYEKL. This CDR3 contains 13 residues. V lost 7 bases and J lost 4; bases outside the gene matches: 7. In the case of this clone: Its antigen is currently unknown.

The chain uses TRBV4-1 and TRBJ2-7; 7 bases align to TRBD2. The sequence was obtained from a man aged 18 to 30 in good health. Some clones in this sample may be carry-over from other donors' samples. Sequenced material: naive CD4+ T cells from PBMCs. Documented subset: CD45RA+ positively selected. DNA of the CDR3: TGCGCCAGCACGCAGCGGGATGGATACGAGCAGTACTTC. Translating it yields CASTQRDGYEQYF.